The 16 T cell receptor beta chains listed next were all sequenced from one sample in a study of T cell responses to AZD1222 COVID-19 vaccine. Libraries were prepared by immunoSEQ multiplex PCR; TCRdb keeps only in-frame clonotypes and omits some of them. The table shows tens of thousands of clones, with around nine tenths occurring only once. This material consisted of peripheral blood, taken 28 days after the second AZD1222 dose. The receptors were sampled from an adult who received the AZD1222 COVID-19 vaccine.

The V and J genes are TRBV6-1 and TRBJ2-7; D assignment may be TRBD1 or TRBD2 (7 bases each). Germline assignment: CDR1 MNHNS and CDR2 SASEGT. V lost 2 bases and J lost 2, with 25 bases in between. This CDR3 spans 19 amino acids. The CDR3 DNA sequence: TGTGCCAGCAGTGAAAGACAGGGAATTTTACGCGGGGGAGCCTACGAGCAGTACTTC. Amino acid sequence: CASSERQGILRGGAYEQYF.

This clone was detected only once. CDR3 sequence: CASKEGAGGNTIYF. The CDR3 DNA follows: TGTGCCAGCAAGGAGGGGGCTGGTGGAAACACCATATATTTT. The V and J genes are TRBV9 and TRBJ1-3; 7 positions agree with TRBD1. V was pared by 6 bases and J by 3 bases, with 6 bases of the junction left unmatched. The length of the CDR3 is 14 residues. From germline, CDR1 is SGDLS and CDR2 YYNGEE. The full variable domain, completed using reference TRBV9 and TRBJ1-3, is DSGVTQTPKHLITATGQRVTLRCSPRSGDLSVYWYQQSLDQGLQFLIQYYNGEERAKGNILERFSAQQFPDLHSELNLSSLELGDSALYFCASKEGAGGNTIYFGEGSWLTVV.

The CDR3 reads CASSLSFGLAGGQGTQYF. CDR3 in DNA: TGTGCCAGCAGTTTAAGTTTCGGGCTAGCGGGGGGGCAGGGTACGCAGTATTTT. The V gene is TRBV27, the J gene TRBJ2-3; 12 bases are shared with TRBD2. Germline V gene data show CDR1 as MNHEY and CDR2 as SMNVEV (reference sequence). The junction had 14 bases not matched to a gene; V was cut back by 2 bases and J by 8 bases. This CDR3 has 18 amino acids.

The chain has TRBV30 and TRBJ1-3, with no clear D. Germline assignment: CDR1 GTSNPN and CDR2 SVGIG (reference sequence). The ends were cut back, 0 bases at V and 2 bases at J, with 17 bases in the middle. The CDR3 loop spans 17 amino acids. The CDR3 region has the DNA TGTGCCTGGAGTGTACTTGGTATGATGGGAGCTGGAAACACCATATATTTT. This translates into CAWSVLGMMGAGNTIYF.

The genes are TRBV7-8 and TRBJ2-3; maybe TRBD1 (6 bases). The CDR3 spans 13 residues. V was pared by 2 bases and J by 4 bases, with 7 bases between. Germline V gene lookup returns CDR1 SGHVS and CDR2 FQNEAQ. CDR3 nucleotide sequence: TGTGCCAGCAGCTTATGGGGGCCAGATACGCAGTATTTT. Translating it yields CASSLWGPDTQYF.

This rearrangement joins TRBV7-2 to TRBJ1-4, with TRBD1 matching 7 bases. The CDR3 spans 13 residues. V shed 8 bases, J shed 5 bases, and the junction held 5 bases outside the gene matches. Germline values: CDR1 SGHTA, CDR2 FQGNSA. The CDR3 DNA reads as TGTGCCAGCTCGCGGGACAGAAATGAAAAACTGTTTTTT. Protein product: CASSRDRNEKLFF.

The chain couples TRBV4-3 to TRBJ2-7; 8 nucleotides line up with TRBD1. J was trimmed by 5 bases and V by 4 bases; bases with no gene match: 10. Germline V lookup: CDR1 LGHNA, CDR2 YSLEER. This CDR3 is 15 amino acids long. In DNA, the CDR3 is TGCGCCAGCAGCCCCATAACCGGGACAGGCCACGAGCAGTACTTC. The encoded protein is CASSPITGTGHEQYF.

This clone was seen only once. The chain joins TRBV2 to TRBJ2-4; 7 bases line up with TRBD1. The V gene's germline CDR1 is SNHLY and CDR2 FYNNEI. V shed 4 bases and J 8 bases; nucleotides not matched to a gene: 8. This CDR3 contains 14 residues. The CDR3 DNA reads TGTGCCAGCAGTGTGAATAGGGGGCTGGACATTCAGTACTTC. Its translation: CASSVNRGLDIQYF.

This clone appeared once. This chain uses TRBV10-1 with TRBJ2-3, with 11 bases matching TRBD2. V lost 4 bases to trimming and J lost 0 bases; unmatched junction nucleotides: 0. The CDR3 is 15 amino acids. Germline V CDR1 and CDR2: WNHNN, SYGVQD (reference sequence). The CDR3 bases are TGCGCCAGCAGTGGACTAGCGGGGAGCACAGATACGCAGTATTTT. It yields the protein CASSGLAGSTDTQYF.

V and J are TRBV19 and TRBJ1-2, with 7 positions matching TRBD1. CDR1 and CDR2 from the germline V gene are LNHDA and SQIVND (reference sequence). J gave up 0 bases and V 4 bases, and 11 bases lay outside the gene matches. The CDR3 sequence is 17 residues long. CDR3: CASSNPTGAASNYGYTF. In DNA form, the CDR3 reads TGTGCCAGTAGTAACCCTACAGGGGCCGCTTCTAACTATGGCTACACCTTC. The full variable domain, its missing parts supplied by reference TRBV19 and TRBJ1-2, is DGGITQSPKYLFRKEGQNVTLSCEQNLNHDAMYWYRQDPGQGLRLIYYSQIVNDFQKGDIAEGYSVSREKKESFPLTVTSAQKNPTAFYLCASSNPTGAASNYGYTFGSGTRLTVV.

V usage is TRBV7-2 and J usage is TRBJ2-7; 9 bases line up with TRBD2. Trimming cost V 5 bases and J 2 bases; bases outside gene matches: 10. The CDR3 length is 16 residues. Germline CDR1 and CDR2: SGHTA and FQGNSA. Written as DNA, the CDR3 is TGTGCCAGCAGCACCTTCGGGGCGGGGGGGCCCTACGAGCAGTACTTC. As protein: CASSTFGAGGPYEQYF.

This clone was detected only once. J is TRBJ2-4 and V is TRBV11-2; D ambiguous. Germline V gives CDR1 SGHAT, CDR2 FQNNGV. The CDR3 totals 15 residues. V was pared by 2 bases and J by 3 bases, with 11 bases between. This CDR3 is CASSLSELSKNIQYF. CDR3 DNA sequence: TGTGCCAGCAGCTTATCCGAACTCAGCAAAAACATTCAGTACTTC.

The rearrangement uses TRBV4-3 and TRBJ2-2; D might be TRBD1 (5 bases). Germline V gives CDR1 LGHNA, CDR2 YSLEER. V lost 0 bases to trimming and J lost 0 bases, with 17 bases between them. The CDR3 has 19 amino acids. The CDR3 DNA reads as TGCGCCAGCAGCCAAGATGCTCTTGGGGCACTAACGAACACCGGGGAGCTGTTTTTT. Its translation is CASSQDALGALTNTGELFF.

V and J are TRBV24-1 and TRBJ2-7; the D gene is possibly TRBD1 (6 bases). The CDR3 is 13 residues long. V lost 3 bases and J 4 bases, leaving 9 bases between the germline ends. In germline, CDR1 is KGHDR, CDR2 SFDVKD. DNA of the CDR3: TGTGCCACCAGTGATGAGCAGGGGTACGAGCAGTACTTC. This gives the protein CATSDEQGYEQYF.

This clone has just a few counts. V gene TRBV5-8 combines with J gene TRBJ1-2, with 7 positions matching TRBD1. CDR3 length equals 15 residues. The germline CDR1 and CDR2 sequences are SGHTS and YDEGEE. V was clipped by 4 bases and J by 7 bases; unmatched bases: 13. CDR3 coding DNA: TGTGCCAGCAGCGCGGACAGGCTCCTTTTGGGTGGCTACACCTTC. This translates into CASSADRLLLGGYTF.

This rearrangement joins TRBV13 to TRBJ2-7, with 16 nucleotides matching TRBD2. Germline loops: CDR1 PRHDT, CDR2 FYEKMQ (reference sequence). Trimming removed 3 bases from V and 6 bases from J; junction bases left unmatched: 5. The CDR3 is made up of 16 amino acids. The CDR3 here is CASSLGLAGGLGEQYF. DNA of the CDR3: TGTGCCAGCAGCTTGGGACTAGCGGGGGGGCTGGGCGAGCAGTACTTC.